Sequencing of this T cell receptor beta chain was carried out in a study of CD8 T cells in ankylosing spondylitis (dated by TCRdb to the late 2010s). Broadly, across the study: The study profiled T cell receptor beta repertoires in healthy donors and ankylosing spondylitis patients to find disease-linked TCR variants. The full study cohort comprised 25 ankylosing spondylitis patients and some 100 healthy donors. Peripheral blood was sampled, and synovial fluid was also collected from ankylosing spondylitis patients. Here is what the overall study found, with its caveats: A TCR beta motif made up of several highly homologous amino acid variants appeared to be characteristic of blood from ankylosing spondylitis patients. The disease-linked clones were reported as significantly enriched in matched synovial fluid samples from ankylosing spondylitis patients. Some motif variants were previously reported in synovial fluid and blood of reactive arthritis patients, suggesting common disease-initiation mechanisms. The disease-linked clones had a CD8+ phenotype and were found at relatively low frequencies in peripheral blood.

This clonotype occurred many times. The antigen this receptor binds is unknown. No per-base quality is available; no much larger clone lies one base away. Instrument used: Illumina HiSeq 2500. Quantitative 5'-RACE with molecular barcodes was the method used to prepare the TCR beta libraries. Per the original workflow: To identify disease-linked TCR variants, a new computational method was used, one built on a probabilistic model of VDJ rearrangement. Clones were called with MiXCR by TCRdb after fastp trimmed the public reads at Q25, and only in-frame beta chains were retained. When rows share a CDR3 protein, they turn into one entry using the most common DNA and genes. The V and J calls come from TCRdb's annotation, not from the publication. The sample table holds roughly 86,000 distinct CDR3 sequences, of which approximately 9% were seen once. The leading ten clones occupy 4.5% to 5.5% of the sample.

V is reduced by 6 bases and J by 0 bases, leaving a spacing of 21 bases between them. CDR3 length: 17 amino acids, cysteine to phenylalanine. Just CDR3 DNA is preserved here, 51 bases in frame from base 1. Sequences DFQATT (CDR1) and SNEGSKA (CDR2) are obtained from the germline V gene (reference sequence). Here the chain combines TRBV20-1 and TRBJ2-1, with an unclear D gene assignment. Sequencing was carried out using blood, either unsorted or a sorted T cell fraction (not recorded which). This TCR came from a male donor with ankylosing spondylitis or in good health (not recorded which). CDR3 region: CSAPEPEYKSSYNEQFF. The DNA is TGCAGTGCACCAGAACCGGAATACAAGAGCTCCTACAATGAGCAGTTCTTC.